The sequence of this TCR beta chain was determined in a study of human T cells and chemical hapten exposure. Background on the study: DPC at 0.01% went onto the upper back in patch tests, read at 6 days. Findings and limits, study-wide: It should be noted that donors had alopecia, so their immune response may differ from healthy people's. There was no change with DPC sensitization in TCRs above 1 in 1000 frequency.

This clonotype was seen more than once but under ten times. Antigen unknown. V was clipped by 2 bases and J by 5 bases, with 16 bases between them. Germline CDR1 SEHNR, CDR2 FQNEAQ (reference sequence). This CDR3 has 15 residues. Regarding time point: patch test 3, about 24 weeks after DPC sensitization. As for treatment: therapeutic diphenylcyclopropenone sensitization with weekly scalp DPC. Whole blood that had not been fractionated was the source of extracted total RNA. From the RACE reads, TCRdb called clonotypes with MiXCR, one entry per CDR3 protein. This table has 82,000 or so distinct CDR3 sequences, 13% appearing once.

This chain connects TRBV7-9 to TRBJ2-7, with D perhaps TRBD2 (7 bases). The specimen was whole blood, collected in connection with sensitization to the hapten diphenylcyclopropenone (DPC). The receptor was derived from a woman between 50 and 59 years old with alopecia areata. Some clones in this sample may be carry-over from other donors' samples. Here the CDR3 reads CASSLYRRGGDEQYF. The CDR3 region has the DNA TGTGCCAGCAGCTTATACAGAAGAGGGGGGGACGAGCAGTACTTC.